In this sample, the clone carrying this T cell receptor (beta chain) turned up a few times. In germline, CDR1 is SGHTA, CDR2 FQGTGA. Unmatched junction bases numbered 5, after V lost 5 bases and J lost 3 bases. The CDR3 has 14 amino acids. In TCRdb, the 5' RACE reads were re-called with MiXCR into one record per CDR3 protein. The data contain about 500,000 distinct CDR3 sequences, about 17% of them singletons. These data originate in a study of T cells after yellow fever vaccination. This receptor was obtained from a man aged 18 to 29 who received the YFV17D yellow fever vaccine. Source: PBMCs, taken 5 days after the first yellow fever vaccination. V gene TRBV7-3 combines with J gene TRBJ1-2; the match to TRBD1 covers 8 bases. The CDR3 nucleotides read TGTGCCAGCAGCCCGACAGGGGCGGACTATGGCTACACCTTC. As protein: CASSPTGADYGYTF. The full variable domain, in which reference TRBV7-3 and TRBJ1-2 provide the parts outside the CDR3, is GAGVSQTPSNKVTEKGKYVELRCDPISGHTALYWYRQSLGQGPEFLIYFQGTGAADDSGLPNDRFFAVRPEGSVSTLKIQRTERGDSAVYLCASSPTGADYGYTFGSGTRLTVV.